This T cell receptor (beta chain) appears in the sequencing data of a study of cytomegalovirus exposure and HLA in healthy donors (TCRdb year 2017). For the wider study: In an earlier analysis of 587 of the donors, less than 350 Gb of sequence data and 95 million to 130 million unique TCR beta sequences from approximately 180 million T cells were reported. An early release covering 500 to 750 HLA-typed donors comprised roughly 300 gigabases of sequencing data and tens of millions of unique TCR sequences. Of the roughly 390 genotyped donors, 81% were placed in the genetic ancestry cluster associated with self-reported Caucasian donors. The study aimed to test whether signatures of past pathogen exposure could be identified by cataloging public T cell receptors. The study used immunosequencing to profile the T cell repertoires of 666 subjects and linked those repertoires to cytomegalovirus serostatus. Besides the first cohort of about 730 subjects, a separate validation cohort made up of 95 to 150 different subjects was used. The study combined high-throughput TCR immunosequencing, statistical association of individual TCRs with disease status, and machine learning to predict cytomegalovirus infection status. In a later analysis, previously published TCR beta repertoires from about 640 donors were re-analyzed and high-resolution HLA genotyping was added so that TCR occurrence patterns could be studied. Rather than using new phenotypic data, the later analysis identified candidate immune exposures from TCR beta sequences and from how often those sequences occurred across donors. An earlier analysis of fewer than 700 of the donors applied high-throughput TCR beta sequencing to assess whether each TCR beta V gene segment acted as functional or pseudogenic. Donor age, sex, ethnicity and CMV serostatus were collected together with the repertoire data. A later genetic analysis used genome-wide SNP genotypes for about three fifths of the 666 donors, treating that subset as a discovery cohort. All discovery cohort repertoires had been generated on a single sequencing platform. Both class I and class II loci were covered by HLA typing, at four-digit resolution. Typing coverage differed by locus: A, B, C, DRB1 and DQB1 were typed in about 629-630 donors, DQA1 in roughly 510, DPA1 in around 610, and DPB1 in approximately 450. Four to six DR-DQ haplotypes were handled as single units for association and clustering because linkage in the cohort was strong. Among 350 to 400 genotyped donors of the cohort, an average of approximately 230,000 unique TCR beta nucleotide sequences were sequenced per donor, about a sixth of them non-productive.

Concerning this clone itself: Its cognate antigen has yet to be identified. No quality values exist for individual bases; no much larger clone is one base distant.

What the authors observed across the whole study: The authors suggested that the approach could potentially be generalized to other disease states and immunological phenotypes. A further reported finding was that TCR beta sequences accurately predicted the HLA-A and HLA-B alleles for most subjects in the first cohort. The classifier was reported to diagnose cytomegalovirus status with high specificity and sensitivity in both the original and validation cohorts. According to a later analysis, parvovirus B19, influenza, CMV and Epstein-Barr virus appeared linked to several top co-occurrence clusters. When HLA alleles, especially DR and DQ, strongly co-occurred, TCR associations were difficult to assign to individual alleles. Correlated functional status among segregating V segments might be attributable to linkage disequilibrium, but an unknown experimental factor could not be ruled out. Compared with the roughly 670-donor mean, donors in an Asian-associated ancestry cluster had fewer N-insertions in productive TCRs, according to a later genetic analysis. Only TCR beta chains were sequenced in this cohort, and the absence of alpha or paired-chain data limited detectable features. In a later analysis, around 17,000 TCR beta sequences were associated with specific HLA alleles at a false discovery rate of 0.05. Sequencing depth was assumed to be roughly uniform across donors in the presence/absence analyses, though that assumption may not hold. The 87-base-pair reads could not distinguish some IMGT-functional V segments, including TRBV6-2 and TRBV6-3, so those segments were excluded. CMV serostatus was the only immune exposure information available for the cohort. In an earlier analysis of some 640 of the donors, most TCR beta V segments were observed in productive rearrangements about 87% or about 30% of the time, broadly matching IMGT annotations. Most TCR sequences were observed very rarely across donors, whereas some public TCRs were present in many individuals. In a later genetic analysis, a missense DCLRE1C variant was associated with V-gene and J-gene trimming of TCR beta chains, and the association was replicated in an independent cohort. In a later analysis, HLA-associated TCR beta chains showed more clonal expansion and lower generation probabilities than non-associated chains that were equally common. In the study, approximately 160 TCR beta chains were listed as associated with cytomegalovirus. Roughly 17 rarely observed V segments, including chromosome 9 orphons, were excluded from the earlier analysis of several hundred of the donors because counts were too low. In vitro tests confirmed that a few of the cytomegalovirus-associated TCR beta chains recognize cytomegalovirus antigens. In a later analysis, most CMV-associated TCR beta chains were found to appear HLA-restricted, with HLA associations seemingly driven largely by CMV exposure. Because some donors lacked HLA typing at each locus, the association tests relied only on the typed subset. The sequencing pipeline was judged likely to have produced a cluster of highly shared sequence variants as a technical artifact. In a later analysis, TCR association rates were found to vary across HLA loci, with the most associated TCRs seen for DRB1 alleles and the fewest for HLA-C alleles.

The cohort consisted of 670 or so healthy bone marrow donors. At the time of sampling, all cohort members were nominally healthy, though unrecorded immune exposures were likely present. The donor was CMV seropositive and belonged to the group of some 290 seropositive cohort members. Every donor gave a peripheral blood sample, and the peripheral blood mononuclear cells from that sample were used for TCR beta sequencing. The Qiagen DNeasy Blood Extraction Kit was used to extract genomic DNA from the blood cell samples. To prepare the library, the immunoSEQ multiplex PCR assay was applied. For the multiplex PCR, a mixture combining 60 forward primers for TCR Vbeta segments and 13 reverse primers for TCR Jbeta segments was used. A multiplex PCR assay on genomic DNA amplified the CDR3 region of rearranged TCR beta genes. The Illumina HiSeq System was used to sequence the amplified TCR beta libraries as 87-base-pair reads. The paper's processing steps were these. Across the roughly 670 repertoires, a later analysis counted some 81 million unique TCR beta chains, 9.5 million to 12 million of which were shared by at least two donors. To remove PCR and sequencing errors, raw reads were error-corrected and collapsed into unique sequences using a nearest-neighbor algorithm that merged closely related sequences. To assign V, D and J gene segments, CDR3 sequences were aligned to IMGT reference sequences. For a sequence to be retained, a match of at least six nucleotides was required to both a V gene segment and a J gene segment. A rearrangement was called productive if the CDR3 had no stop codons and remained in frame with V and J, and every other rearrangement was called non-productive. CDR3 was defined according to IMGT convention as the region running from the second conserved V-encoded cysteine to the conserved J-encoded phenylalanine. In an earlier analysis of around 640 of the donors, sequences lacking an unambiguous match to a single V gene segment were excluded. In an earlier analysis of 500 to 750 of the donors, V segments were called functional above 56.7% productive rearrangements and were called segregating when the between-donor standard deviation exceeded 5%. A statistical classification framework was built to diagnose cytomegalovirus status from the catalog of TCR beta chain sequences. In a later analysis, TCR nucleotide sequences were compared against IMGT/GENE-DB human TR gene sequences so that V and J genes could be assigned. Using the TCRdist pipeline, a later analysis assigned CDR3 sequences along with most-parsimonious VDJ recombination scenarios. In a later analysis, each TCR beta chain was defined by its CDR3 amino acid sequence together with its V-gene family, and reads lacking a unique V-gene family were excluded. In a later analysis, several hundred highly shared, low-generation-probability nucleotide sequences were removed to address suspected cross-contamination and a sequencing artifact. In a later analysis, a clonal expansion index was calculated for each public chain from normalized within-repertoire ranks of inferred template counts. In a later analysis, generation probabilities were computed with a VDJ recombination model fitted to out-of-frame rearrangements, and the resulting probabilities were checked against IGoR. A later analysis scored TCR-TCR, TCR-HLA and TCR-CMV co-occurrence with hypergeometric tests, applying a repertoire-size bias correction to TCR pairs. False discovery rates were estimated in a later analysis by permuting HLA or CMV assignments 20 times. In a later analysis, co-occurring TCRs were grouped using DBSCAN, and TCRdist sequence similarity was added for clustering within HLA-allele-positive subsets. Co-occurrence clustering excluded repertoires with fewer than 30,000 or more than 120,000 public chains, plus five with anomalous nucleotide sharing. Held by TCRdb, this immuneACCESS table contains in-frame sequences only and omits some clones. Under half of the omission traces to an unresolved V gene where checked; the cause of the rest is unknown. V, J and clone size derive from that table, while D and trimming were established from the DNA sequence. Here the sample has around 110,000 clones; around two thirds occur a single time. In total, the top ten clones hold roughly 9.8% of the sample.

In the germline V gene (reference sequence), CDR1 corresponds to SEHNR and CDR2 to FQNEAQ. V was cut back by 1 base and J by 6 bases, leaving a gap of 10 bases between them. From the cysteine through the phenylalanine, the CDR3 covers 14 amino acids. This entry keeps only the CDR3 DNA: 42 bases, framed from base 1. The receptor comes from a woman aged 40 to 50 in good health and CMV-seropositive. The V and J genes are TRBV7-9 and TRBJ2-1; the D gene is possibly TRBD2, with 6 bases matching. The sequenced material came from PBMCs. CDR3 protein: CASSLGGGANEQFF. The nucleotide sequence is TGTGCCAGCAGCTTAGGAGGAGGGGCCAATGAGCAGTTCTTC.